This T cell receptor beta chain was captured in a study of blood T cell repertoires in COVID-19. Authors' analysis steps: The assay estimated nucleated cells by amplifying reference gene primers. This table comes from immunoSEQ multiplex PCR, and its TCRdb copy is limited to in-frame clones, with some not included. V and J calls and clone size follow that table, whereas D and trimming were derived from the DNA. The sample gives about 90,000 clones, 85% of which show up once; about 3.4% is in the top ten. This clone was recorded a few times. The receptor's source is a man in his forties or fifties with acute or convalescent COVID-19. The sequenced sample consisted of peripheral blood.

CDR3: CASSYGSGVAGYTF. DNA for the CDR3: TGTGCCAGCAGTTACGGGTCCGGGGTGGCTGGCTACACCTTC. The chain is built from TRBV6-5 and TRBJ1-2; no firm D call. V shed 2 bases and J shed 7 bases, with 14 bases lying between them. The CDR3 is 14 amino acids. The germline V gene encodes CDR1 MNHEY and CDR2 SVGAGI.